Below, 29 T cell receptor beta chains from the same sample are listed, as sequenced in a study of cytotoxic CD8 clonotypes in ibrutinib-treated CLL. Sequenced by immunoSEQ multiplex PCR; TCRdb stores in-frame clones only, minus some. The sample has more than 140,000 clones; roughly 77% are singletons. The source was PBMCs, collected after 12 months of ibrutinib treatment. These receptors were obtained from a human donor with chronic lymphocytic leukemia.

The CDR3 loop reads CASSLQGGEQYF. CDR3 coding DNA: TGTGCCAGCAGTTTACAGGGGGGAGAGCAGTACTTC. The chain joins TRBV11-2 to TRBJ2-7, with 8 bases identical to TRBD1. CDR1 is SGHAT, CDR2 FQNNGV, per germline. V lost 6 bases, J lost 7 bases, and 5 bases stayed unmatched. This CDR3 has 12 residues.

The V call is TRBV30, the J call TRBJ2-5; TRBD2 aligns across 10 bases. Germline V lookup: CDR1 GTSNPN, CDR2 SVGIG (reference sequence). Losses at the gene ends were 8 bases for V and 4 bases for J; bases not matched to a gene: 7. This CDR3 has 13 residues. Here the CDR3 reads CAGLAGGGETQYF. The CDR3 nucleotides read TGTGCCGGATTAGCGGGAGGCGGAGAGACCCAGTACTTC.

This rearrangement joins TRBV14 to TRBJ1-1; 10 nucleotides line up with TRBD1. The length of the CDR3 is 16 residues. CDR1 is SGHDN and CDR2 is FVKESK in the germline V gene. With V trimmed by 0 bases and J by 5 bases, 6 bases remained unmatched. CDR3 DNA sequence: TGTGCCAGCAGCCAAGACCGGGACAGGGGAATGACTGAAGCTTTCTTT. Protein product: CASSQDRDRGMTEAFF.

V and J are TRBV12-5 and TRBJ1-1; D is possibly TRBD1 (5 bases). The V gene lost 6 bases and the J gene lost 6 bases, with 11 bases spanning the gap. The CDR3 covers 12 residues. Germline V gene lookup returns CDR1 LGHNT and CDR2 FRNRAP. CDR3 sequence (DNA): TGTGCTAGTGGATCCGGGGCAGCTGAAGCTTTCTTT. Residues: CASGSGAAEAFF.

The chain recombines TRBV9 with TRBJ2-3; possibly TRBD2 for D (5 bases). V lost 6 bases, J lost 1 base, and 12 bases lay in between. This CDR3 contains 14 residues. CDR1 SGDLS and CDR2 YYNGEE come from the germline V gene. CDR3 bases: TGTGCCAGCACCGGAGGACTTGGCACAGATACGCAGTATTTT. It specifies CASTGGLGTDTQYF.

This clone was observed a few times. Because the CDR3's place on the DNA is in doubt, the DNA is left out and the CDR3 is given as listed by TCRdb. V usage is TRBV28 and J usage is TRBJ2-1. Germline V CDR1 and CDR2: MDHEN, SYDVKM. Termini included, the CDR3 measures 15 amino acids. The CDR3 here is CASRFTWGRGSGKFF.

The gene calls are TRBV9 and TRBJ2-7, with 9 bases that match TRBD1. CDR1 and CDR2 from the germline V gene are SGDLS and YYNGEE. The CDR3 contains 13 residues. V shed 4 bases and J 3 bases; nucleotides not matched to a gene: 2. CDR3 nucleotide sequence: TGTGCCAGCAGCCCGGGACAGGGCTACGAGCAGTACTTC. Protein product: CASSPGQGYEQYF.

Only one count was recorded for this clone. The CDR3 sequence is CASSVGGTGHEKLFF. The DNA for the CDR3 is TGTGCCAGCAGCGTAGGAGGGACAGGACATGAAAAACTGTTTTTT. This rearrangement joins TRBV9 to TRBJ1-4; 8 bases line up with TRBD1. Germline CDR1 is SGDLS and CDR2 is YYNGEE. This CDR3 spans 15 amino acids. With 0 bases clipped from V and 6 bases from J, the junction kept 4 bases outside the gene matches.

V is TRBV2 and J is TRBJ2-7; TRBD2 matches 13 bases. Looked up from germline, CDR1 is SNHLY and CDR2 is FYNNEI. Germline trimming cut 4 bases from V and 7 bases from J; bases unmatched to any gene: 1. The CDR3 loop spans 13 amino acids. The CDR3 reads CASSVGLAGEQYF. DNA for the CDR3: TGTGCCAGCAGTGTGGGACTAGCGGGAGAGCAGTACTTC. The whole variable domain, filled in from reference TRBV2 and TRBJ2-7, reads EPEVTQTPSHQVTQMGQEVILRCVPISNHLYFYWYRQILGQKVEFLVSFYNNEISEKSEIFDDQFSVERPDGSNFTLKIRSTKLEDSAMYFCASSVGLAGEQYFGPGTRLTVT.

This clone was seen a single time. The rearrangement joins TRBV27 to TRBJ1-6, with D unclear. Per germline, CDR1 MNHEY and CDR2 SMNVEV (reference sequence). This CDR3 spans 13 amino acids. Trimming removed 5 bases from V and 6 bases from J, with 8 bases in between. CDR3 in amino acids: CASSPWRNSPLHF. CDR3 bases: TGTGCCAGCAGTCCCTGGCGTAATTCACCCCTCCACTTT.

This clone was observed a handful of times. The chain carries TRBV18 and TRBJ1-5, with D unclear. Germline V gene lookup returns CDR1 KGHSH and CDR2 LQKENI. The ends were cut back, 3 bases at V and 3 bases at J, with 6 bases in the middle. The CDR3 runs to 13 residues. The DNA for the CDR3 is TGTGCCAGCTCACCGACTAACAATCAGCCCCAGCATTTT. As protein: CASSPTNNQPQHF.

This clone appeared once. The rearrangement joins TRBV6-1 to TRBJ1-6; 7 bases map to TRBD1. Trimming cost V 3 bases and J 0 bases; bases outside gene matches: 14. CDR1 is MNHNS and CDR2 is SASEGT in the germline V gene. The CDR3 loop spans 20 amino acids. CDR3 loop: CASSDIIKGAVSSYNSPLHF. The DNA of the CDR3 is TGTGCCAGCAGTGATATTATTAAGGGGGCGGTCAGCTCCTATAATTCACCCCTCCACTTT.

This chain links TRBV19 with TRBJ2-7; no clear D. Germline CDR1 reads LNHDA; CDR2 reads SQIVND (reference sequence). This CDR3 region has 15 residues. Trimming pared 3 bases from V and 1 base from J, leaving 13 bases between. CDR3 sequence reads: CASSIVRSSSYEQYF. CDR3 bases: TGTGCCAGTAGTATCGTCCGGTCCTCTTCCTACGAGCAGTACTTC.

The V and J genes are TRBV28 and TRBJ2-7; TRBD1 agrees at 7 bases. The length of the CDR3 is 14 residues. The V and J ends lost 5 bases and 2 bases, in that order; junction bases with no gene match: 6. The V gene's germline CDR1 is MDHEN and CDR2 SYDVKM. This CDR3 reads CASSAIDRAYEQYF. Written as DNA, the CDR3 is TGTGCCAGCAGTGCCATCGACAGGGCCTACGAGCAGTACTTC.

The chain employs TRBV6-5 and TRBJ2-1, with 10 bases identical to TRBD2. V was clipped by 3 bases and J by 5 bases; unmatched bases: 1. The CDR3 sequence is 14 residues long. In germline, CDR1 is MNHEY, CDR2 SVGAGI. CDR3 sequence: CASSYTSGDNEQFF. DNA for the CDR3: TGTGCCAGCAGTTATACTAGCGGGGACAATGAGCAGTTCTTC.

The CDR3 DNA sequence: TGTGCCACCAGCCCTAATCCGGGGGGTGGCGAGACCCAGTACTTC. The encoded protein is CATSPNPGGGETQYF. The rearrangement uses TRBV15 and TRBJ2-5, with 7 bases that match TRBD2. Germline CDR1 and CDR2: LNHNV and YYDKDF (reference sequence). The CDR3 has 15 amino acids. V gave up 5 bases and J gave up 5 bases; unmatched junction bases: 11.

The count of this clone is one. The chain recombines TRBV6-5 with TRBJ2-1; D uncertain. CDR1 MNHEY and CDR2 SVGAGI come from the germline V gene. V dropped 10 bases and J dropped 3 bases, with 13 bases sitting between them. CDR3 length: 13 residues. CDR3 sequence reads: CAISKRIYNEQFF. CDR3 DNA: TGTGCCATATCGAAGAGGATCTACAATGAGCAGTTCTTC.

In its sample, this clone was seen a few times. The rearrangement joins TRBV30 to TRBJ1-6; 7 bases match TRBD1. The CDR3 is 15 amino acids. The J segment lost 6 bases and the V segment lost 2 bases, leaving 7 bases of the junction unmatched. Germline CDR1 is GTSNPN and CDR2 is SVGIG (reference sequence). The CDR3 sequence: CAWSTKQGSNSPLHF. The CDR3 coding sequence is TGTGCCTGGAGTACAAAACAGGGGAGTAATTCACCCCTCCACTTT. Looking up the rest from reference TRBV30 and TRBJ1-6 gives the full variable domain: SQTIHQWPATLVQPVGSPLSLECTVEGTSNPNLYWYRQAAGRGLQLLFYSVGIGQISSEVPQNLSASRPQDRQFILSSKKLLLSDSGFYLCAWSTKQGSNSPLHFGNGTRLTVT.

In this sample, this clone is medium-sized. The V call is TRBV4-2, the J call TRBJ2-7; 7 bases fit TRBD1. The CDR3 spans 16 residues. J was trimmed by 4 bases and V by 0 bases; bases with no gene match: 9. Germline CDR1 and CDR2: LGHNA and YNFKEQ. The CDR3 DNA reads TGTGCCAGCAGCCAAGAGTTAGCACAGGGGAGATACGAGCAGTACTTC. Translating gives CASSQELAQGRYEQYF.

This clone was detected a few times. V and J are TRBV5-1 and TRBJ1-1, with D perhaps TRBD1 (5 bases). V lost 3 bases, J lost 0 bases, and 18 bases lay in between. This CDR3 has 17 amino acids. CDR1 and CDR2 (germline): SGHRS, YFSETQ. This CDR3 is CASSYQGSTAVNTEAFF. The CDR3 nucleotides read TGCGCCAGCAGCTACCAGGGATCGACAGCCGTGAACACTGAAGCTTTCTTT.

This sequence joins TRBV6-4 and TRBJ2-1; D not resolved. CDR1 MRHNA and CDR2 SNTAGT come from the germline V gene. The V and J ends lost 2 bases and 9 bases respectively, with 11 bases between them. The CDR3 consists of 13 residues. The CDR3 bases are TGTGCCAGCAGTGACCTCTCAGCCGGTGAGCAGTTCTTC. Amino acids: CASSDLSAGEQFF.

The V gene is TRBV10-1, the J gene TRBJ2-1; D unresolved. V lost 3 bases and J 3 bases, leaving 9 bases between the germline ends. The CDR3 totals 14 residues. Germline V lookup: CDR1 WNHNN, CDR2 SYGVQD (reference sequence). CDR3 DNA: TGCGCCAGCAGTGATCGGTTATTCTACAATGAGCAGTTCTTC. Its translation is CASSDRLFYNEQFF.

The chain carries TRBV4-1 and TRBJ2-1; TRBD1 agrees at 11 bases. The CDR3 has 17 residues. V lost 4 bases and J lost 8; bases outside the gene matches: 13. CDR1 MGHRA and CDR2 YSYEKL come from the germline V gene. This CDR3 is CASSRYGDGTGGYEQFF. DNA of the CDR3: TGCGCCAGCAGCCGGTACGGTGACGGGACAGGGGGATATGAGCAGTTCTTC.

V and J are TRBV7-9 and TRBJ2-2; the match to TRBD2 covers 10 bases. Germline CDR1 is SEHNR and CDR2 is FQNEAQ (reference sequence). V trimming: 8 bases; J trimming: 8 bases; junction bases outside the gene matches: 11. The CDR3 runs to 15 residues. This chain's CDR3 is CASEETSGWFGELFF. CDR3 DNA: TGTGCCAGCGAAGAGACTAGCGGGTGGTTTGGGGAGCTGTTTTTT. Variable domain in full (rest from reference TRBV7-9 and TRBJ2-2): DTGVSQNPRHKITKRGQNVTFRCDPISEHNRLYWYRQTLGQGPEFLTYFQNEAQLEKSRLLSDRFSAERPKGSFSTLEIQRTEQGDSAMYLCASEETSGWFGELFFGEGSRLTVL.

The chain links TRBV7-8 to TRBJ1-1; possibly TRBD1 for D (6 bases). Trimming shortened V by 5 bases and J by 4 bases, and 20 bases separated the two germline ends. The CDR3 spans 16 residues. Germline V gene lookup returns CDR1 SGHVS and CDR2 FQNEAQ. Here the CDR3 DNA reads TGTGCCAGCAGCCCTGAGGGGGGGGCCCTGGGCACTGAAGCTTTCTTT. Amino acids: CASSPEGGALGTEAFF.

This sequence joins TRBV4-3 and TRBJ2-7; TRBD2 matches 11 bases. After removal of 0 bases from V and 5 bases from J, the junction contained 6 bases not matched to a gene. The CDR3 sequence is 16 residues long. Germline V gene data show CDR1 as LGHNA and CDR2 as YSLEER. The CDR3 spells CASSQDGSGRGNEQYF. The CDR3 DNA follows: TGCGCCAGCAGCCAAGATGGTAGCGGGAGGGGAAACGAGCAGTACTTC.

A few counts support this clone. The chain joins TRBV5-4 to TRBJ1-3; no firm D call. Germline V gives CDR1 SGHNT, CDR2 YYREEE (reference sequence). V lost 1 base to trimming and J lost 0 bases, with 14 bases between them. The CDR3 contains 17 residues. The CDR3 DNA reads TGTGCCAGCAGCTTGAGTCTGGGCGGCCGCTCTGGAAACACCATATATTTT. Translating it yields CASSLSLGGRSGNTIYF.

About this clone itself: At one end, the junction sequence differs from germline, possibly due to a read error. The chain combines TRBV18 with TRBJ2-1; 9 bases are shared with TRBD1. The CDR3 contains 16 residues. Germline V gene data show CDR1 as KGHSH and CDR2 as LQKENI. CDR3: CASSPPTGGAYNEQFF. The CDR3 nucleotides are TGTGCCAGCTCTCCACCCACAGGGGGCGCCTACAATGAGCAGTTCTTC.

This clone was counted between two and nine times. The chain couples TRBV6-5 to TRBJ2-7; D may be TRBD2 (6 bases). The V end lost 4 bases, the J end lost 2 bases, and 12 bases lay between the germline ends. CDR1 and CDR2 (germline): MNHEY, SVGAGI. The CDR3 loop spans 14 amino acids. CDR3 DNA: TGTGCCAGCAGTTCGCGGACTACTACCTACGAGCAGTACTTC. Encoded protein: CASSSRTTTYEQYF.